This passage covers 10 T cell receptor beta chains from one sample sequenced in a study of read filtering for tumor transcriptome and immune sequencing. From roughly 400 ng of RNA, a library with molecular barcoded alpha/delta and beta/gamma adaptors was made. TCRdb re-derived calls from the reads in MiXCR, one entry per CDR3 protein. The data show some 46,000 distinct CDR3 sequences, with 15% to 20% seen just once and under 40% held by the top ten. Source material: a population of CD138-negative cells sorted from bone marrow. Source of these receptors: a donor at least 40 years old with multiple myeloma.

This clonotype was recorded many times. V and J are TRBV6-2 or TRBV6-3 and TRBJ1-5, with TRBD1 as a possible D gene (5 bases). Trimming stripped 5 bases from V and 4 bases from J, with 9 bases between. CDR1 is MNHEY, CDR2 SVGEGT, per germline. The length of the CDR3 is 13 residues. The CDR3 reads CASSQQDNQPQHF. For the CDR3, the DNA is TGTGCCAGCAGTCAACAGGATAATCAGCCCCAGCATTTT.

This clonotype was recorded many times. The chain recombines TRBV7-2 with TRBJ2-5, with 12 nucleotides matching TRBD2. The CDR3 has 16 amino acids. With V trimmed by 3 bases and J by 5 bases, 7 bases remained unmatched. CDR1 and CDR2 from the germline V gene are SGHTA and FQGNSA. The CDR3 nucleotides are TGTGCCAGCAGCTTGTCTAGCGGGAGGGCCCGGGAGACCCAGTACTTC. Translating gives CASSLSSGRARETQYF.

In its sample, this clonotype was seen many times. The chain combines TRBV28 with TRBJ2-1, with TRBD2 matching over 14 bases. V lost 4 bases, J lost 4 bases, and 6 bases stayed unmatched. Germline V gives CDR1 MDHEN, CDR2 SYDVKM. The CDR3 is made up of 17 amino acids. As DNA, the CDR3 is TGTGCCAGCAGTTCATCGGGACTAGCGGGAGTATACAATGAGCAGTTCTTC. Amino acid sequence: CASSSSGLAGVYNEQFF.

Of note for this clonotype: Given a much more abundant clone one base away, this may be a read error. The chain uses TRBV20-1 and TRBJ2-5, with 9 bases identical to TRBD2. This CDR3 contains 15 residues. V lost 6 bases, J lost 12 bases, and 20 bases stayed unmatched. The germline CDR1 and CDR2 sequences are DFQATT and SNEGSKA (reference sequence). The CDR3 DNA follows: TGCAGTGCCAAGGAGGGGCCTAGCGGGATGGGCCAAGAGTACTTC. It is translated as CSAKEGPSGMGQEYF.

With regard to this clonotype: A junction end diverges from the germline sequence, so it may reflect a read error. V gene TRBV5-1 combines with J gene TRBJ2-1, with TRBD2 as a possible D gene (6 bases). Looked up from germline, CDR1 is SGHRS and CDR2 is YFSETQ. CDR3 length: 12 amino acids. CDR3 protein: CASGPDYNERFF. Written as DNA, the CDR3 is TGCGCCAGCGGTCCGGACTACAATGAGCGGTTCTTC.

This clonotype is labeled as large. V and J are TRBV14 and TRBJ1-1; tentatively, D is TRBD1 (6 bases). CDR3 length: 16 residues. V was cut by 4 bases and J by 1 base, with 16 bases left in between. Germline CDR1 and CDR2: SGHDN and FVKESK. CDR3 amino acids: CASSPPSRGSNTEAFF. The CDR3 DNA follows: TGTGCCAGCAGCCCCCCGAGCAGGGGATCGAACACTGAAGCTTTCTTT.

This clonotype was detected many times. The J gene is TRBJ1-1, the V gene TRBV6-5; TRBD1 agrees at 9 bases. V shed 2 bases and J 5 bases; nucleotides not matched to a gene: 6. The CDR3 length is 15 residues. CDR1 and CDR2 (germline): MNHEY, SVGAGI. The DNA for the CDR3 is TGTGCCAGCAGTTACCTACAGGGGGCGAGGACTGAAGCTTTCTTT. This codes for CASSYLQGARTEAFF.

With regard to this clonotype: This may stem from a read error, because a much larger clone lies one nucleotide away. Given the absence of the conserved phenylalanine or tryptophan at the CDR3 end, a read error is likely. No DNA is shown, since the ends of the CDR3 on it are uncertain; the CDR3 is the one TCRdb lists. The chain employs TRBV21-1 and TRBJ2-3; the listed D gene, TRBD2, was not tested against the DNA. TRBV21-1 is a pseudogene segment. The CDR3 length is 16 residues, termini included. CDR3 loop: CASSKVKRLRTDTQYS.

This clonotype was counted many times. The chain recombines TRBV29-1 with TRBJ2-1, with 8 bases identical to TRBD2. This CDR3 has 17 amino acids. Germline-derived CDR1 and CDR2 are SQVTM and ANQGSEA. Unmatched junction bases numbered 12, after V lost 5 bases and J lost 0 bases. CDR3 amino acids: CSVTRTSQGSSYNEQFF. The CDR3 nucleotides read TGCAGCGTTACCCGGACTAGCCAGGGTTCCTCCTACAATGAGCAGTTCTTC.

This clonotype is labeled medium-sized. This chain links TRBV3-1 with TRBJ2-7, with 9 bases fitting TRBD1. With 0 bases clipped from V and 4 bases from J, the junction kept 7 bases outside the gene matches. Per germline, CDR1 LGHDT and CDR2 YNNKEL (reference sequence). The CDR3 is 16 amino acids. The CDR3 DNA follows: TGTGCCAGCAGCCAAGATTGGGGGGACAGGGCGTACGAGCAGTACTTC. Translating gives CASSQDWGDRAYEQYF.